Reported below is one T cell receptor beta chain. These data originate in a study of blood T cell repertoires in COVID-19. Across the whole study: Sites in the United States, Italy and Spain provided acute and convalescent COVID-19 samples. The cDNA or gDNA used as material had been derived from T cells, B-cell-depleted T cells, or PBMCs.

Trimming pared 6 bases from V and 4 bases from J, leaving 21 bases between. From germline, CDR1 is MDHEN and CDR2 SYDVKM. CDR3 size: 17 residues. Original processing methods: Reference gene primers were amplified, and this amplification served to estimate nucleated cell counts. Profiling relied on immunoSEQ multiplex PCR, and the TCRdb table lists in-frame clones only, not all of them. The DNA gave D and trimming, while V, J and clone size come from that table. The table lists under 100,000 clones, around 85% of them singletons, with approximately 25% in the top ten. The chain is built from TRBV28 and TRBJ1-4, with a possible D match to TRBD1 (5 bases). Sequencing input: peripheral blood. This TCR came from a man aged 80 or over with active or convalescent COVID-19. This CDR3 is CASRPPDRGDFNEKLFF. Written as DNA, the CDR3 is TGTGCCAGCAGGCCTCCTGACAGAGGGGACTTTAATGAAAAACTGTTTTTT.